This TCR beta chain was recovered during a study of T cells in Graves' hyperthyroidism and ophthalmopathy. Study findings and constraints: Most clonotypes that expanded in the thyroid above 0.001 also showed up in blood.

The length of the CDR3 is 15 residues. Germline V gene sequence: CDR1 LNHNV, CDR2 YYDKDF (reference sequence). Trimming stripped 1 base from V and 5 bases from J, with 12 bases between. This clonotype was detected ten times or more. Its cognate antigen is unknown. RNA transcripts gave rise to amplified TCR beta CDR3 regions. The HTBI primer set drove a first-round RT-PCR of the TCR CDR3. Via MiXCR, TCRdb re-called the multiplex PCR reads, giving one row per CDR3 protein. This repertoire shows about 680,000 distinct CDR3 sequences, over 35% found once; its top ten account for around 32%. Graves' hyperthyroidism showing no ophthalmopathy progression within 18 months was considered stable.

The sequencing input was blood. The receptor was isolated from a woman aged 40 to 49 with Graves' hyperthyroidism. The chain combines TRBV15 with TRBJ1-5, with no clear D. CDR3 residues: CATSRGGIGDQPQHF. The CDR3 DNA is TGTGCCACCAGCAGAGGAGGGATTGGGGATCAGCCCCAGCATTTT. Combining the CDR3 with reference TRBV15 and TRBJ1-5 gives the whole variable domain DAMVIQNPRYQVTQFGKPVTLSCSQTLNHNVMYWYQQKSSQAPKLLFHYYDKDFNNEADTPDNFQSRRPNTSFCFLDIRSPGLGDTAMYLCATSRGGIGDQPQHFGDGTRLSIL.